One and the same sample provided the 10 T cell receptor beta chains below, sequenced in a study of OX40 agonist ivuxolimab in advanced cancers. Sequenced by immunoSEQ multiplex PCR; TCRdb stores in-frame clones only, minus some. The data contain roughly 110,000 clones, 90% of them seen just once; the ten biggest clones take up 0.4% to 0.6%. The sample was CD4+ or CD8+ T cells sorted from blood, taken in a trial of the OX40 agonist ivuxolimab. The receptor set was obtained from an adult with an advanced solid tumor such as melanoma, head and neck, liver or kidney cancer.

Turning to this clone: At the DNA level, this CDR3 is encoded by other sequences in the same sample as well. The rearrangement uses TRBV27 and TRBJ2-3, with D perhaps matching TRBD1 or TRBD2 (5 bases each). CDR1 and CDR2 from the germline V gene are MNHEY and SMNVEV (reference sequence). Between the trimmed V and J ends, which lost 3 bases and 6 bases, there was a span of 10 bases. This CDR3 has 13 amino acids. The CDR3 is CASSFREGDTQYF. CDR3 DNA sequence: TGTGCCAGCAGTTTCCGAGAGGGGGATACGCAGTATTTT.

This chain uses TRBV19 with TRBJ2-2; possible D gene TRBD2, 6 bases. V was pared by 5 bases and J by 7 bases, with 11 bases between. Germline V CDR1 and CDR2: LNHDA, SQIVND (reference sequence). CDR3 size: 13 residues. The CDR3 DNA reads as TGTGCCAGTAGTTGGGGGACTCTCGGGGAGCTGTTTTTT. Amino acid sequence: CASSWGTLGELFF.

The J gene is TRBJ1-3, the V gene TRBV4-3; possible D gene TRBD1, 5 bases. Trimming shortened V by 0 bases and J by 0 bases, and 9 bases separated the two germline ends. Germline CDR1 and CDR2: LGHNA and YSLEER. CDR3 length equals 16 residues. CDR3 DNA: TGCGCCAGCAGCCAAGATGGGGGGGTCTCTGGAAACACCATATATTTT. It yields the protein CASSQDGGVSGNTIYF.

Notes on this clone: Other DNA sequences within the sample encode an identical CDR3. The genes are TRBV19 and TRBJ2-7; 8 positions match TRBD1. The CDR3 extends over 15 amino acids. Per germline, CDR1 LNHDA and CDR2 SQIVND (reference sequence). Trimming cost V 7 bases and J 1 base; bases outside gene matches: 9. DNA of the CDR3: TGTGCCAGTACCACCGGGACAGGAAATTCCTACGAGCAGTACTTC. Protein: CASTTGTGNSYEQYF.

The chain couples TRBV6-6 to TRBJ2-5; 8 bases agree with TRBD1. V trimming: 6 bases; J trimming: 1 base; junction bases outside the gene matches: 4. In germline, CDR1 is MNHNY, CDR2 SVGAGI (reference sequence). This CDR3 is 14 amino acids long. This CDR3 reads CASRRQGTQETQYF. For the CDR3, the DNA is TGTGCCAGCAGACGACAGGGGACCCAAGAGACCCAGTACTTC.

The DNA of the CDR3 is TGTGCCAGCAGCGCCGGGGGGCTCCACGAGCAGTACTTC. It is translated as CASSAGGLHEQYF. The V call is TRBV5-4, the J call TRBJ2-7; tentatively, D is TRBD2 (7 bases). The CDR3 is 13 amino acids. Trimming took off 4 bases at V and 5 bases at J, with 13 bases between the two ends. From germline, CDR1 is SGHNT and CDR2 YYREEE (reference sequence).

The gene calls are TRBV28 and TRBJ2-3; possible D gene TRBD2, 6 bases. The CDR3 has 15 amino acids. Deletions cut 6 bases from V and 2 bases from J, with 15 bases between. In germline, CDR1 is MDHEN, CDR2 SYDVKM. The CDR3 loop reads CASRAQGLHTDTQYF. The CDR3 nucleotides read TGTGCCAGCAGGGCCCAGGGACTCCACACAGATACGCAGTATTTT.

Written as DNA, the CDR3 is TGTGCCAGCAGCCAAGCTGAGCGGGGGGGCCTCGCGGGTGAGCAGTTCTTC. Residues: CASSQAERGGLAGEQFF. The chain joins TRBV4-2 to TRBJ2-1; 10 bases align to TRBD2. V lost 1 base, J lost 9 bases, and 12 bases stayed unmatched. The CDR3 has 17 residues. CDR1 and CDR2 (germline): LGHNA, YNFKEQ.

The J gene is TRBJ1-6, the V gene TRBV27; D is unresolved. Germline V gene sequence: CDR1 MNHEY, CDR2 SMNVEV (reference sequence). Trimming took off 0 bases at V and 6 bases at J, with 15 bases between the two ends. CDR3 length equals 17 residues. CDR3 amino acids: CASSLSVTGWANSPLHF. The CDR3 coding sequence is TGTGCCAGCAGTTTATCGGTCACGGGTTGGGCTAATTCACCCCTCCACTTT.

The V gene is TRBV7-2, the J gene TRBJ2-5; D remains ambiguous. This CDR3 comprises 13 residues. V dropped 2 bases and J dropped 4 bases, with 8 bases sitting between them. Germline CDR1 and CDR2: SGHTA and FQGNSA. CDR3 sequence (DNA): TGTGCCAGCAGCTTAAAAACAGCAGAGACCCAGTACTTC. Its protein is CASSLKTAETQYF.